Below are 30 T cell receptor beta chains sequenced from a single sample in a study of graft-versus-host responses after intestinal transplantation (dated by TCRdb to about 2021). The method was the immunoSEQ multiplex PCR assay. The source is immuneACCESS, and TCRdb retained only in-frame sequences with V and J called. Part of the clones is not carried over; for the studies checked, unresolved V genes explain less than half of this, and the remainder is unexplained. The table for this sample lists 8,000 to 9,000 clones; approximately 30% of them were counted only once. Around 5.8% of the sample comes from the top ten. The label giving this sample's time point can be read as: cells obtained before transplantation from donor or recipient. The material was alloreactive CD4+ T cells from a mixed lymphocyte reaction culture, obtained before intestinal transplant. Taken with the paper, the label for cell subset or site translates to: CFSE-low proliferating T cells sorted from roughly six-day pre-transplant mixed lymphocyte reaction (GvH or HvG direction). Source of these receptors: a human patient who received an intestinal transplant.

The rearrangement joins TRBV27 to TRBJ1-1, with TRBD1 as a possible D gene (6 bases). In germline, CDR1 is MNHEY, CDR2 SMNVEV (reference sequence). Trimming shortened V by 4 bases and J by 4 bases, and 13 bases separated the two germline ends. The CDR3 runs to 14 residues. In DNA, the CDR3 is TGTGCCAGCAGTTGGTTAGGGGGTCCCACTGAAGCTTTCTTT. It codes for CASSWLGGPTEAFF.

The chain employs TRBV5-6 and TRBJ2-3; 10 bases match TRBD2. Germline CDR1 reads SGHDT; CDR2 reads YYEEEE. This CDR3 is 16 amino acids long. V shed 1 base and J 6 bases; nucleotides not matched to a gene: 8. The CDR3, as DNA: TGTGCCAGCAGCTTGTTTTCGGCTAGCGGGAGTGATACGCAGTATTTT. This gives the protein CASSLFSASGSDTQYF.

This clone was observed a handful of times. V gene TRBV11-3 combines with J gene TRBJ2-1; the match to TRBD2 covers 8 bases. Germline loops: CDR1 SGHNT, CDR2 YENEEA. With 5 bases clipped from V and 3 bases from J, the junction kept 6 bases outside the gene matches. The CDR3 spans 15 residues. DNA for the CDR3: TGTGCCAGCAGCGCCCGACTAGCGATCTACAATGAGCAGTTCTTC. Translating it yields CASSARLAIYNEQFF.

CDR3 in amino acids: CASSLDRVQPQHF. In DNA, the CDR3 is TGTGCCAGCAGTCTAGACAGGGTACAGCCCCAGCATTTT. This rearrangement joins TRBV6-6 to TRBJ1-5; 7 bases fit TRBD1. V was pared by 5 bases and J by 7 bases, with 5 bases of the junction left unmatched. CDR3 length: 13 residues. Per germline, CDR1 MNHNY and CDR2 SVGAGI (reference sequence).

Here the CDR3 reads CASSETGGTMNEQFF. The CDR3 DNA reads TGTGCCAGCAGTGAAACTGGCGGGACGATGAATGAGCAGTTCTTC. The chain uses TRBV7-6 and TRBJ2-1; D is possibly TRBD2 (6 bases). Germline V gives CDR1 SGHVS, CDR2 FNYEAQ. Trimming shortened V by 6 bases and J by 7 bases, and 19 bases separated the two germline ends. This CDR3 has 15 amino acids.

This clone came up a few times. This rearrangement joins TRBV29-1 to TRBJ1-2; D unresolved. Trimming removed 0 bases from V and 5 bases from J, with 16 bases in between. This CDR3 contains 15 residues. Germline values: CDR1 SQVTM, CDR2 ANQGSEA. The CDR3 is CSVEDSLPAVYGYTF. The CDR3 region has the DNA TGCAGCGTTGAAGATTCTTTACCTGCGGTGTATGGCTACACCTTC. Using reference TRBV29-1 and TRBJ1-2 for the parts outside the CDR3, the full variable domain is SAVISQKPSRDICQRGTSLTIQCQVDSQVTMMFWYRQQPGQSLTLIATANQGSEATYESGFVIDKFPISRPNLTFSTLTVSNMSPEDSSIYLCSVEDSLPAVYGYTFGSGTRLTVV.

This clone ranks as medium-sized. The chain couples TRBV15 to TRBJ1-2, with D tentatively TRBD1 (5 bases). This CDR3 has 12 amino acids. Germline V gives CDR1 LNHNV, CDR2 YYDKDF (reference sequence). Trimming stripped 1 base from V and 7 bases from J, with 7 bases between. CDR3 region: CATSRGGVGYTF. The CDR3 DNA is TGTGCCACCAGCAGAGGGGGGGTTGGCTACACCTTC.

This clone was seen more than once but under ten times. The rearrangement uses TRBV2 and TRBJ1-4; TRBD1 is a possible D gene (6 bases). Germline values: CDR1 SNHLY, CDR2 FYNNEI. V dropped 8 bases and J dropped 5 bases, with 9 bases sitting between them. This CDR3 has 12 residues. The CDR3 loop is CASRRGNEKLFF. The CDR3 region has the DNA TGTGCCAGCCGAAGGGGGAATGAAAAACTGTTTTTT.

This rearrangement joins TRBV7-3 to TRBJ2-1; the match to TRBD2 covers 11 bases. The CDR3 consists of 16 residues. CDR1 and CDR2 from the germline V gene are SGHTA and FQGTGA. V trimming: 2 bases; J trimming: 4 bases; junction bases outside the gene matches: 4. The CDR3 coding sequence is TGTGCCAGCAGCTTATCCGGGACTAGCGGTTACAATGAGCAGTTCTTC. This translates into CASSLSGTSGYNEQFF.

As for this clone: This could be a read error, since a much larger clone is one nucleotide away. The J gene is TRBJ1-1, the V gene TRBV7-3, with unresolved D. Trimming removed 3 bases from V and 0 bases from J, with 5 bases in between. Germline CDR1 reads SGHTA; CDR2 reads FQGTGA. The CDR3 is made up of 13 amino acids. The DNA of the CDR3 is TGTGCCAGCAGCTTGCAGTTGAACACTGAAGCTTTCTTT. Translation: CASSLQLNTEAFF.

This chain uses TRBV18 with TRBJ1-6, with TRBD1 matching over 7 bases. V gave up 2 bases and J gave up 9 bases; unmatched junction bases: 13. In germline, CDR1 is KGHSH, CDR2 LQKENI. The CDR3 totals 17 residues. The CDR3 is CASSPTGAGTVSSPLHF. CDR3 nucleotide sequence: TGTGCCAGCTCACCAACCGGAGCCGGGACAGTCAGTTCACCCCTCCACTTT.

This clone ranks as medium-sized. The chain has TRBV6-5 and TRBJ2-7, with 9 bases that match TRBD1. J lost 12 bases, V lost 5 bases, and 5 bases had no gene match. The CDR3 loop spans 11 amino acids. In germline, CDR1 is MNHEY, CDR2 SVGAGI. CDR3 protein: CASSRDRVLYF. CDR3 DNA: TGTGCCAGCAGTCGGGACAGGGTTCTGTACTTC.

This clone was observed a handful of times. V usage is TRBV29-1 and J usage is TRBJ1-2; TRBD1 is a possible D gene (6 bases). Trimming took off 2 bases at V and 0 bases at J, with 10 bases between the two ends. CDR3 length: 14 amino acids. Germline loops: CDR1 SQVTM, CDR2 ANQGSEA. CDR3 region: CSVENRASNYGYTF. The CDR3 DNA is TGCAGCGTTGAAAACAGGGCCTCTAACTATGGCTACACCTTC.

This clone counts as medium-sized. The CDR3 loop reads CATMRRGGAEEQYF. The CDR3 nucleotides read TGTGCCACCATGAGGAGGGGGGGGGCTGAGGAGCAGTACTTC. The chain carries TRBV2 and TRBJ2-7; D perhaps matches TRBD2 (7 bases). Trimming took 10 bases from V and 7 from J, leaving 23 bases between them. This CDR3 contains 14 residues. Germline V gene sequence: CDR1 SNHLY, CDR2 FYNNEI.

CDR3: CASSKGESGTDSYEQYF. The CDR3, as DNA: TGTGCCAGCAGCAAAGGGGAGTCGGGGACAGACTCCTACGAGCAGTACTTC. The chain is built from TRBV21-1 and TRBJ2-7; the listed D gene, TRBD1, was not tested against the DNA. TRBV21-1 represents a pseudogene. The CDR3 is made up of 17 amino acids.

This clone appeared a few times. The chain has TRBV28 and TRBJ1-5; a weak D match, TRBD1 (5 bases). Trimming took off 5 bases at V and 4 bases at J, with 15 bases between the two ends. Germline V gene data show CDR1 as MDHEN and CDR2 as SYDVKM. This CDR3 comprises 15 residues. CDR3 nucleotides: TGTGCCAGCAGTCTCCCCGGGACTTTAAATCAGCCCCAGCATTTT. Translated: CASSLPGTLNQPQHF.

This clone has more than one count but fewer than ten. The chain uses TRBV29-1 and TRBJ1-1; 7 nucleotides align to TRBD1. The CDR3 extends over 14 amino acids. Per germline, CDR1 SQVTM and CDR2 ANQGSEA. V lost 4 bases to trimming and J lost 2 bases; unmatched junction nucleotides: 7. The DNA for the CDR3 is TGCAGCGTTGTTGGGGGACAGACTAACACTGAAGCTTTCTTT. Its protein is CSVVGGQTNTEAFF.

This clone is medium-sized within its sample. This chain joins TRBV18 and TRBJ1-6; no reliable D call. Trimming took off 3 bases at V and 5 bases at J, with 11 bases between the two ends. CDR1 and CDR2 from the germline V gene are KGHSH and LQKENI. The CDR3 extends over 15 amino acids. CDR3 nucleotide sequence: TGTGCCAGCTCACCGCGGGATATGGATAATTCACCCCTCCACTTT. Translating it yields CASSPRDMDNSPLHF.

This clone is deemed medium-sized. The rearrangement uses TRBV5-1 and TRBJ1-3; 7 positions match TRBD1. This CDR3 has 16 residues. V dropped 7 bases and J dropped 0; count of bases not matched to a gene: 10. Germline V gene data show CDR1 as SGHRS and CDR2 as YFSETQ. CDR3 in DNA: TGCGCCAGCCGAACGGGACAGCTTAACTCTGGAAACACCATATATTTT. It yields the protein CASRTGQLNSGNTIYF.

This clone was observed a few times. The chain links TRBV6-5 to TRBJ2-3; 9 positions match TRBD2. V was pared by 6 bases and J by 4 bases, with 5 bases of the junction left unmatched. The CDR3 contains 14 residues. Germline V CDR1 and CDR2: MNHEY, SVGAGI. This chain's CDR3 is CASRRGTSPDTQYF. In nucleotides, the CDR3 is TGTGCCAGCAGAAGGGGGACTAGCCCAGATACGCAGTATTTT.

This clone was seen a few times. The V and J genes are TRBV29-1 and TRBJ2-5; TRBD2 agrees at 12 bases. The CDR3 covers 14 residues. With V trimmed by 5 bases and J by 5 bases, 6 bases remained unmatched. CDR1 and CDR2 (germline): SQVTM, ANQGSEA. The CDR3, as DNA: TGCAGCGTTTCTCTAGCGGGGGGGCGGGAGACCCAGTACTTC. Protein product: CSVSLAGGRETQYF.

The chain couples TRBV10-2 to TRBJ2-1; 11 bases match TRBD2. The CDR3 has 16 amino acids. V shed 6 bases and J 0 bases; nucleotides not matched to a gene: 4. Germline CDR1 is WSHSY and CDR2 is SAAADI. The CDR3 DNA sequence: TGCGCCAGCAGGGCGACTAGCGGGAACTCCTACAATGAGCAGTTCTTC. Translating it yields CASRATSGNSYNEQFF.

V usage is TRBV2 and J usage is TRBJ2-1, with D unclear. The CDR3 contains 13 residues. Between the trimmed V and J ends, which lost 1 base and 4 bases, there was a span of 5 bases. From germline, CDR1 is SNHLY and CDR2 FYNNEI. Written as DNA, the CDR3 is TGTGCCAGCAGTGAAGAGAGGTACAATGAGCAGTTCTTC. Translation: CASSEERYNEQFF.

This clone was observed a few times. The chain links TRBV5-1 to TRBJ2-7, with 14 bases identical to TRBD2. The J segment lost 0 bases and the V segment lost 0 bases, leaving 5 bases of the junction unmatched. CDR3 length: 18 amino acids. CDR1 and CDR2 from the germline V gene are SGHRS and YFSETQ. The CDR3 region has the DNA TGCGCCAGCAGCTTGGGGGGACTAGCGGGGGCCCGCTCCTACGAGCAGTACTTC. Its protein product is CASSLGGLAGARSYEQYF.

The chain uses TRBV29-1 and TRBJ2-7; D gene ambiguous. Trimming shortened V by 5 bases and J by 1 base, and 9 bases separated the two germline ends. There are 12 residues in the CDR3. Germline CDR1 SQVTM, CDR2 ANQGSEA. DNA for the CDR3: TGCAGCGTTTTAACAGTTTCCTACGAGCAGTACTTC. This translates into CSVLTVSYEQYF.

This clone has just a few counts. The chain uses TRBV6-5 and TRBJ2-5, with D possibly matching TRBD1 (6 bases). Deletions cut 8 bases from V and 5 bases from J, with 12 bases between. Germline values: CDR1 MNHEY, CDR2 SVGAGI. The CDR3 is made up of 12 amino acids. CDR3 bases: TGTGCCAGCTCAGGGGCCGGGGAGACCCAGTACTTC. As protein: CASSGAGETQYF.

Turning to this clone: Mismatch with germline at one junction end may stem from a read error. CDR3 nucleotides: TGTGCCAGCGGGGCCGGTCCCGAACATCTTTTT. It is translated as CASGAGPEHLF. The rearrangement uses TRBV7-9 and TRBJ1-3; D is perhaps TRBD1 (5 bases). Germline V gene data show CDR1 as SEHNR and CDR2 as FQNEAQ (reference sequence). The CDR3 has 11 amino acids.

In its sample, this clone was seen a few times. The rearrangement joins TRBV6-6 to TRBJ1-2, with 7 bases that match TRBD1. CDR1 MNHNY and CDR2 SVGAGI come from the germline V gene (reference sequence). CDR3 size: 14 residues. V was pared by 7 bases and J by 4 bases, with 9 bases of the junction left unmatched. The CDR3 region has the DNA TGTGCCAGCACCCAGGACGGGACAGTCTATGGCTACACCTTC. Amino acid sequence: CASTQDGTVYGYTF.

This clone is labeled medium-sized (0.01 to 0.1%). The chain carries TRBV7-8 and TRBJ1-2; 8 nucleotides align to TRBD1. The CDR3 contains 15 residues. The germline V gene has CDR1 SGHVS and CDR2 FQNEAQ. V dropped 0 bases and J dropped 4; count of bases not matched to a gene: 4. The CDR3 spells CASSLAAGGFYGYTF. The CDR3 DNA sequence: TGTGCCAGCAGCTTAGCGGCAGGGGGCTTCTATGGCTACACCTTC.

This clone appeared a few times. J is TRBJ2-7 and V is TRBV5-1; D call uncertain. Trimming removed 1 base at V and 0 bases at J, with 5 bases between. The CDR3 is made up of 13 amino acids. Germline CDR1 SGHRS, CDR2 YFSETQ. This chain's CDR3 is CASSLMASYEQYF. The CDR3 nucleotides are TGCGCCAGCAGCTTGATGGCCTCCTACGAGCAGTACTTC.